Presented here are 26 T cell receptor beta chains from one specimen sequenced in a study of CD8+CD57+ T cells in acquired aplastic anemia. An expansion of CD8+CD57+ cells by flow cytometry had been shown in patients chosen for sequencing. Genomic DNA constituted the template upon which TCR beta VDJ and CDR3 profiling was performed. One entry per CDR3 protein, called by TCRdb with MiXCR from the reads. The sample contains under 350,000 distinct CDR3 sequences, roughly 59% of which appear only once. Sequenced: sorted CD4+, CD8+, or CD8+CD57+ T cells (not recorded which) from PBMCs. The receptors derive from a human donor with aplastic anemia.

The CDR3 reads CASSPPNKYNEQFF. CDR3 sequence (DNA): TGTGCCAGCAGCCCCCCGAACAAGTACAATGAGCAGTTCTTC. V gene TRBV7-2 combines with J gene TRBJ2-1; no definite D call. CDR1 is SGHTA, CDR2 FQGNSA, per germline. The V end was cut by 5 bases, the J end by 4 bases, with 12 bases between. This CDR3 has 14 amino acids.

This clonotype was observed once. The chain employs TRBV7-9 and TRBJ2-1; 8 bases line up with TRBD1. There are 14 residues in the CDR3. Per germline, CDR1 SEHNR and CDR2 FQNEAQ (reference sequence). V shed 5 bases and J 9 bases; nucleotides not matched to a gene: 9. The CDR3 sequence: CASSIPTGELEQFF. In DNA, the CDR3 is TGTGCCAGCAGCATACCGACAGGGGAGCTTGAGCAGTTCTTC.

This clonotype has just a few counts. Without the conserved terminal phenylalanine or tryptophan, this CDR3 likely stems from a read error. J is TRBJ1-1 and V is TRBV20-1, with D possibly being TRBD1 (5 bases). In germline, CDR1 is DFQATT, CDR2 SNEGSKA (reference sequence). The CDR3 spans 13 residues. Trimming left V 0 bases short and J 0 bases short, with 5 bases between. CDR3 bases: TGCAGTGCTAGAGAGGGGCTGAACACTGAAGCTTTCCTT. It encodes CSAREGLNTEAFL.

This chain uses TRBV10-3 with TRBJ2-7, with 9 bases lining up with TRBD1. The germline V gene encodes CDR1 ENHRY and CDR2 SYGVKD. The CDR3 sequence is 12 residues long. V lost 4 bases, J lost 5 bases, and 0 bases stayed unmatched. CDR3 DNA sequence: TGTGCCATCAGTGGGGACAGGGACGAGCAGTACTTC. Translating it yields CAISGDRDEQYF.

This chain links TRBV10-3 with TRBJ1-2; possibly TRBD1 for D (5 bases). V lost 8 bases and J lost 4, with 14 bases in between. This CDR3 spans 13 amino acids. The germline V gene has CDR1 ENHRY and CDR2 SYGVKD. DNA of the CDR3: TGTGCCATCCTGAGGACATTCCCCTATGGCTACACCTTC. It encodes CAILRTFPYGYTF.

The V gene is TRBV7-9, the J gene TRBJ2-7, with 7 positions matching TRBD2. With V trimmed by 0 bases and J by 5 bases, 1 base remained unmatched. Germline lookup yields CDR1 SEHNR and CDR2 FQNEAQ (reference sequence). The CDR3 contains 13 residues. For the CDR3, the DNA is TGTGCCAGCAGCTTAGCGAGCGGGAACGAGCAGTACTTC. Translating it yields CASSLASGNEQYF.

V gene TRBV6-1 combines with J gene TRBJ2-3; the D gene is possibly TRBD2 (5 bases). Per the germline V gene, CDR1 is MNHNS and CDR2 is SASEGT. This CDR3 is built from 13 residues. Trimming removed 6 bases at V and 5 bases at J, with 12 bases between. The CDR3 bases are TGTGCCAGCAGCCAGCGGCTAGGAGATACGCAGTATTTT. This translates into CASSQRLGDTQYF.

As DNA, the CDR3 is TGTGCCAGCAGCCCCCAGCCAGATACGCAGTATTTT. Protein product: CASSPQPDTQYF. The chain recombines TRBV5-4 with TRBJ2-3; D call uncertain. The CDR3 contains 12 residues. CDR1 is SGHNT, CDR2 YYREEE, per germline (reference sequence). The ends were cut back, 4 bases at V and 4 bases at J, with 7 bases in the middle.

The genes are TRBV10-3 and TRBJ2-1; D may correspond to TRBD1 or TRBD2 (6 bases each). V lost 8 bases, J lost 2 bases, and 25 bases lay in between. Germline V gene lookup returns CDR1 ENHRY and CDR2 SYGVKD. The CDR3 runs 18 residues. CDR3 DNA sequence: TGTGCCATCGAGGGGAGGAACGGGACAACCGCAACCTACAATGAGCAGTTCTTC. Encoded protein: CAIEGRNGTTATYNEQFF.

This clonotype was seen ten or more times. The CDR3 sequence is CATSDLTRPNEQYF. The DNA for the CDR3 is TGTGCCACCAGTGATTTGACCAGGCCTAACGAGCAGTACTTC. J is TRBJ2-7 and V is TRBV24-1; D not certain. From germline, CDR1 is KGHDR and CDR2 SFDVKD. V was trimmed by 0 bases and J by 5 bases, leaving 10 bases between them. The CDR3 is made up of 14 amino acids.

This clonotype has a count of ten or more. The CDR3, as DNA: TGCAGTGCAAGGAACGCGGGAGGTCGGGAGACCCAGTACTTC. Amino acid sequence: CSARNAGGRETQYF. The rearrangement joins TRBV20-1 to TRBJ2-5; 8 bases match TRBD2. This CDR3 has 14 amino acids. Germline trimming cut 6 bases from V and 5 bases from J; bases unmatched to any gene: 11. Germline-derived CDR1 and CDR2 are DFQATT and SNEGSKA (reference sequence).

This clonotype has a single count. The genes are TRBV24-1 and TRBJ2-1; D gene unclear. CDR1 and CDR2 from the germline V gene are KGHDR and SFDVKD. The germline V and J ends were trimmed by 8 bases and 0 bases, with 7 bases remaining between them. The CDR3 has 13 amino acids. The CDR3 DNA reads TGTGCCACCACGATCAACTCCTACAATGAGCAGTTCTTC. Amino acid sequence: CATTINSYNEQFF.

This chain joins TRBV5-1 and TRBJ1-2, with 7 bases that match TRBD1. This CDR3 comprises 12 residues. The V and J ends lost 0 bases and 12 bases, in that order; junction bases with no gene match: 5. Germline-derived CDR1 and CDR2 are SGHRS and YFSETQ. CDR3 nucleotides: TGCGCCAGCAGCTTGGGGAGGGGGCTCCACACCTTC. Protein: CASSLGRGLHTF.

This chain uses TRBV7-9 with TRBJ1-5, with TRBD1 identical over 10 bases. The CDR3 contains 18 residues. The V gene's germline CDR1 is SEHNR and CDR2 FQNEAQ (reference sequence). V shed 5 bases, J shed 11 bases, and the junction held 21 bases outside the gene matches. CDR3 nucleotides: TGTGCCAGCAGCCCAACGCTCCCGAGACAGGGGGCGCGGGAGACCCAGCATTTT. It codes for CASSPTLPRQGARETQHF.

This clonotype was counted many times. V is TRBV7-8 and J is TRBJ2-3; the D gene is possibly TRBD1 (5 bases). This CDR3 has 15 residues. Trimming stripped 4 bases from V and 2 bases from J, with 13 bases between. The germline V gene has CDR1 SGHVS and CDR2 FQNEAQ. CDR3 nucleotide sequence: TGTGCCAGCAGCTCTACGTCCAGGGTCACAGATACGCAGTATTTT. Protein: CASSSTSRVTDTQYF.

V usage is TRBV29-1 and J usage is TRBJ1-1; a possible D gene is TRBD1 (5 bases). The V end was cut by 8 bases, the J end by 5 bases, with 18 bases between. CDR1 is SQVTM and CDR2 is ANQGSEA in the germline V gene. This CDR3 spans 13 amino acids. CDR3 sequence: CSIAGGVGTEAFF. The CDR3 region has the DNA TGCAGCATTGCGGGGGGGGTTGGGACTGAAGCTTTCTTT.

This clonotype was recorded a few times. This chain uses TRBV24-1 with TRBJ2-1, with 12 bases identical to TRBD2. Germline CDR1 reads KGHDR; CDR2 reads SFDVKD. V lost 3 bases, J lost 6 bases, and 5 bases stayed unmatched. The CDR3 totals 16 residues. The CDR3 reads CATSDNLAGGLNEQFF. CDR3 DNA: TGTGCCACCAGTGATAACCTAGCGGGAGGGCTCAATGAGCAGTTCTTC.

The gene calls are TRBV20-1 and TRBJ2-5, with D perhaps assigned TRBD1 or TRBD2 (5 bases each). Looked up from germline, CDR1 is DFQATT and CDR2 is SNEGSKA (reference sequence). The CDR3 runs to 12 residues. Trimming removed 7 bases at V and 9 bases at J, with 18 bases between. The CDR3 DNA reads as TGCAGTGTGAGGGGACCCAATCAGCCCCAGTACTTC. Its protein product is CSVRGPNQPQYF.

A remark on this clonotype: The junction departs from the called germline gene at one end, perhaps through a read error. The chain recombines TRBV12-3 or TRBV12-4 with TRBJ2-7, with a weak D call TRBD2 (6 bases). The CDR3 extends over 15 amino acids. The CDR3 loop reads CASSDSPDGGYEQYF. CDR3 nucleotides: TGCGCCAGCAGCGACTCCCCTGACGGGGGCTACGAGCAGTACTTC.

This clonotype appeared a single time. The chain recombines TRBV6-2 or TRBV6-3 with TRBJ1-6, with 7 nucleotides matching TRBD1. V gave up 5 bases and J gave up 10 bases; unmatched junction bases: 8. Germline V gene data show CDR1 as MNHEY and CDR2 as SVGEGT. CDR3 length equals 14 residues. The chain's CDR3 is CASSRTGTGSPLHF. The DNA for the CDR3 is TGTGCCAGCAGTCGGACAGGAACTGGGTCACCCCTCCACTTT.

The chain employs TRBV20-1 and TRBJ2-2; TRBD2 matches 9 bases. The V and J ends lost 3 bases and 3 bases, in that order; junction bases with no gene match: 5. The germline V gene encodes CDR1 DFQATT and CDR2 SNEGSKA (reference sequence). The CDR3 has 15 amino acids. The CDR3 nucleotides are TGCAGTGCTAGTGGGGCGGGAGGGGACACCGGGGAGCTGTTTTTT. Encoded protein: CSASGAGGDTGELFF.

The sample holds one count of this clonotype. The chain employs TRBV20-1 and TRBJ1-2; D possibly corresponds to TRBD1 (5 bases). The germline gives CDR1 DFQATT, CDR2 SNEGSKA (reference sequence). The CDR3 extends over 16 amino acids. Trimming pared 0 bases from V and 7 bases from J, leaving 21 bases between. For the CDR3, the DNA is TGCAGTGCTAGAGATCCCCCGGGGGGGGAAGGGAGTGGCTACACCTTC. Protein: CSARDPPGGEGSGYTF.

In its sample, this clonotype was seen a few times. The V call is TRBV18, the J call TRBJ2-2; TRBD1 aligns across 11 bases. Germline CDR1 is KGHSH and CDR2 is LQKENI. The J segment lost 4 bases and the V segment lost 6 bases, leaving 4 bases of the junction unmatched. There are 15 residues in the CDR3. CDR3 DNA: TGTGCCAGCTCGCTTGGACAGGGGGCCACCGGGGAGCTGTTTTTT. Its translation is CASSLGQGATGELFF.

With respect to this clonotype: Without the conserved terminal phenylalanine or tryptophan, this CDR3 likely stems from a read error. The V call is TRBV5-1, the J call TRBJ2-7; weak D call: TRBD1 (5 bases). Germline V gene sequence: CDR1 SGHRS, CDR2 YFSETQ. This CDR3 region has 12 residues. V dropped 6 bases and J dropped 2 bases, with 9 bases sitting between them. The CDR3 DNA is TGCGCCAGCACTGCAGGGACCTACGAGCAGTACCTC. This codes for CASTAGTYEQYL.

This clonotype appeared a single time. The V and J genes are TRBV20-1 and TRBJ1-1; TRBD1 might be the D (6 bases). The germline V gene encodes CDR1 DFQATT and CDR2 SNEGSKA (reference sequence). The length of the CDR3 is 14 residues. Trimming left V 5 bases short and J 1 base short, with 14 bases between. The CDR3 coding sequence is TGCAGTGCTCAAACCGGGACAAGGAACACTGAAGCTTTCTTT. This encodes CSAQTGTRNTEAFF.

A note on this clonotype: Possible read error: a much larger clone is one base away. The chain employs TRBV5-4 and TRBJ1-2; possibly TRBD1 for D (5 bases). The CDR3 totals 15 residues. V gave up 0 bases and J gave up 5 bases, with 14 bases separating them. From germline, CDR1 is SGHNT and CDR2 YYREEE (reference sequence). CDR3 coding DNA: TGTGCCAGCAGCTTGGATAGGGGAGGACTTTATGGCTACACCTTC. This sequence encodes CASSLDRGGLYGYTF.